The sequence of this TCR beta chain was determined in a study of blood T cell repertoires in COVID-19. The wider study: Nucleic acid was either cDNA or gDNA, and it came from T cells, B-cell-depleted T cells, or PBMCs.

The germline V gene has CDR1 SEHNR and CDR2 FQNEAQ (reference sequence). Trimming shortened V by 5 bases and J by 3 bases, and 10 bases separated the two germline ends. The CDR3 extends over 13 amino acids. Only in-frame clones appear in the TCRdb table, and some are missing; sequencing was by immunoSEQ multiplex PCR. The data hold tens of thousands of clones, with over 70% observed a single time. The receptor's source is a woman aged 60-75 years with acute or convalescent COVID-19. The sequenced material came from peripheral blood. This chain uses TRBV7-9 with TRBJ2-5, with D perhaps matching TRBD2 (6 bases). The CDR3 loop reads CASSPGAKETQYF. CDR3 DNA sequence: TGTGCCAGCAGCCCGGGAGCTAAAGAGACCCAGTACTTC.